Listed here is a single TCR beta chain. The antigen is undetermined. CDR3 length: 16 residues. With V trimmed by 5 bases and J by 5 bases, 11 bases remained unmatched. Germline CDR1 is SGHVS and CDR2 is FNYEAQ. The data are from a study of cytomegalovirus exposure and HLA in healthy donors. The PCR was carried out with 60 Vbeta primers and 13 Jbeta primers. Profiled with immunoSEQ multiplex PCR; TCRdb holds only in-frame clones, not every one. The sample records around 67,000 clones, roughly nine tenths being singletons. Notes on the study in general: A few CMV-associated chains were confirmed in vitro to be specific for CMV antigens. In all likelihood, a cluster of highly shared sequence variants was a sequencing artifact.

The origin of this receptor is a woman aged 30 to 39 in good health and CMV-seropositive. The sequenced sample consisted of PBMCs. This sequence joins TRBV7-6 and TRBJ2-3; 9 nucleotides line up with TRBD2. The CDR3 is CASSPLSSGMVDTQYF. The CDR3 DNA reads as TGTGCCAGCAGCCCCCTCTCTAGCGGGATGGTAGATACGCAGTATTTT.